The clone carrying this T cell receptor (beta chain) appeared many times. Antigen unknown. The DNA ends 3 residues before the CDR3 does, and the rest of the CDR3 is filled in from the germline J gene. J gave up 4 bases and V 5 bases, and 4 bases lay outside the gene matches. Germline CDR1 is SEHNR and CDR2 is FQNEAQ (reference sequence). The CDR3 is 15 amino acids. The source of the sample is a study of T cell clonality in common variable immunodeficiency. Study-wide results and limits: Compared with healthy controls, CVID subjects showed increased TCRbeta clonality, mostly in about a third. T cell subpopulation sequencing would be needed to explain CVID clonality.

Clones were read by immunoSEQ multiplex PCR, and TCRdb kept only the in-frame ones, dropping some. There are some 60,000 clones in the sample, none observed a single time. The source of this sequence is a person aged 18 to 75 in good health. Sequencing used peripheral blood mononuclear cells. This sequence joins TRBV7-9 and TRBJ2-2; 10 positions agree with TRBD2. CDR3 loop: CASSTSGTGTGELFF. The sequenced part of the CDR3 DNA is TGTGCCAGCAGCACTAGCGGGACGGGCACCGGGGAG.